Below are 17 T cell receptor beta chains sequenced from a single sample in a study of blood T cell repertoires in COVID-19. The protocol was immunoSEQ multiplex PCR, while the TCRdb copy is restricted to in-frame clones and leaves out a portion. The table shows fewer than 250,000 clones, with about 85% occurring only once. The sample comprised peripheral blood. These receptors all stem from a man between 35 and 55 years old with acute or convalescent COVID-19.

This chain links TRBV21-1 with TRBJ1-2. TRBV21-1 is labeled a pseudogene. The CDR3 extends over 18 amino acids. The CDR3 nucleotides read TGTGCCAGCAGCAAGGGGGGGCAGTGCGACCCACTATACTATGGCTACACCTTC. This encodes CASSKGGQCDPLYYGYTF.

This clone was counted once. The rearrangement links TRBV3-1 (or the pseudogene TRBV3-2) to TRBJ2-7; tentative D call: TRBD1 (5 bases). The CDR3 contains 14 residues. V was clipped by 6 bases and J by 3 bases, with 15 bases between them. CDR1 and CDR2 from the germline V gene are LGHDT and YNNKEL (reference sequence). The CDR3 DNA reads TGTGCCAGCAGTCCAGACAGTAGGGGCTACGAGCAGTACTTC. Protein: CASSPDSRGYEQYF.

The rearrangement uses TRBV6-2 or TRBV6-3 and TRBJ1-2; a possible D gene is TRBD1 (5 bases). V was pared by 2 bases and J by 0 bases, with 13 bases between. There are 16 residues in the CDR3. Germline-derived CDR1 and CDR2 are MNHEY and SVGEGT. In DNA form, the CDR3 reads TGTGCCAGCAGTTACCCTTTGACAGTCCCTAACTATGGCTACACCTTC. The encoded protein is CASSYPLTVPNYGYTF.

The V gene is TRBV19, the J gene TRBJ2-3; 8 bases are a match to TRBD1. This CDR3 has 16 residues. CDR1 and CDR2 (germline): LNHDA, SQIVND (reference sequence). V lost 3 bases and J lost 4; bases outside the gene matches: 9. The CDR3: CASSIPGQVSPDTQYF. Written as DNA, the CDR3 is TGTGCCAGTAGTATTCCGGGACAGGTTAGCCCAGATACGCAGTATTTT.

The chain is built from TRBV7-3 and TRBJ2-2; the D is unclear. The CDR3 covers 14 residues. V was shortened by 5 bases and J by 3 bases, with 10 bases between the two germline ends. CDR1 SGHTA and CDR2 FQGTGA come from the germline V gene. The CDR3 reads CASSPYSDTGELFF. The CDR3 DNA reads TGTGCCAGCAGCCCTTACAGTGACACCGGGGAGCTGTTTTTT. Combining the CDR3 with reference TRBV7-3 and TRBJ2-2 gives the whole variable domain GAGVSQTPSNKVTEKGKYVELRCDPISGHTALYWYRQSLGQGPEFLIYFQGTGAADDSGLPNDRFFAVRPEGSVSTLKIQRTERGDSAVYLCASSPYSDTGELFFGEGSRLTVL.

This rearrangement joins TRBV4-2 to TRBJ2-7; TRBD1 agrees at 9 bases. This CDR3 is built from 14 residues. The V and J ends lost 2 bases and 4 bases, in that order; junction bases with no gene match: 3. The germline gives CDR1 LGHNA, CDR2 YNFKEQ. CDR3 residues: CASSQRQGGYEQYF. The DNA for the CDR3 is TGTGCCAGCAGCCAACGACAGGGGGGGTACGAGCAGTACTTC.

The CDR3 DNA follows: TGTGCCTGGAGTGTACTCGGGGGTCTAGGCGGGGAGCTGTTTTTT. This encodes CAWSVLGGLGGELFF. The rearrangement uses TRBV30 and TRBJ2-2; tentatively, D is TRBD2 (6 bases). From germline, CDR1 is GTSNPN and CDR2 SVGIG (reference sequence). V dropped 0 bases and J dropped 7 bases, with 15 bases sitting between them. The CDR3 has 15 amino acids.

The chain joins TRBV15 to TRBJ1-5; no reliable D call. Trimming took off 1 base at V and 2 bases at J, with 9 bases between the two ends. CDR1 is LNHNV, CDR2 YYDKDF, per germline (reference sequence). CDR3 size: 15 residues. CDR3 DNA sequence: TGTGCCACCAGCAGAGGTCGGGGTGGCAATCAGCCCCAGCATTTT. Protein: CATSRGRGGNQPQHF.

The genes are TRBV15 and TRBJ2-7, with 7 bases fitting TRBD1. The junction had 8 bases not matched to a gene; V was cut back by 0 bases and J by 12 bases. The CDR3 has 13 amino acids. Germline V gene lookup returns CDR1 LNHNV and CDR2 YYDKDF (reference sequence). CDR3 loop: CATSRDTRDSPYF. CDR3 nucleotides: TGTGCCACCAGCAGAGATACTAGGGACAGCCCGTACTTC.

In this sample, this clone turned up many times. The DNA for the CDR3 is TGTGCCAGCAGTGTATCAGTCGATCAGCCCCAGCATTTT. Translated, it gives CASSVSVDQPQHF. The chain couples TRBV6-2 or TRBV6-3 to TRBJ1-5; no clear D. V gave up 5 bases and J gave up 5 bases, with 10 bases separating them. CDR1 is MNHEY, CDR2 SVGEGT, per germline. This CDR3 has 13 amino acids.

The chain employs TRBV7-8 and TRBJ2-3, with 7 bases aligning to TRBD2. From germline, CDR1 is SGHVS and CDR2 FQNEAQ. This CDR3 is 16 amino acids long. The V and J ends lost 1 base and 2 bases, in that order; junction bases with no gene match: 6. The CDR3 sequence: CASSLGLAEITDTQYF. For the CDR3, the DNA is TGTGCCAGCAGCTTAGGTCTAGCGGAGATCACAGATACGCAGTATTTT.

This chain links TRBV11-2 with TRBJ1-5; unclear D gene. The V end was cut by 2 bases, the J end by 6 bases, with 8 bases between. The germline gives CDR1 SGHAT, CDR2 FQNNGV. The CDR3 runs to 13 residues. CDR3 DNA sequence: TGTGCCAGCAGCTTAACCCTCAGTCAGCCCCAGCATTTT. It is translated as CASSLTLSQPQHF.

V is TRBV4-3 and J is TRBJ2-5; D remains ambiguous. CDR3 length: 15 amino acids. Germline CDR1 LGHNA, CDR2 YSLEER. Trimming shortened V by 0 bases and J by 9 bases, and 17 bases separated the two germline ends. The CDR3: CASSQDTGATVPQYF. The DNA for the CDR3 is TGCGCCAGCAGCCAAGACACGGGTGCGACCGTTCCCCAGTACTTC.

This chain joins TRBV14 and TRBJ1-2; TRBD1 matches at 10 bases. V was pared by 4 bases and J by 6 bases, with 11 bases of the junction left unmatched. The CDR3 has 16 residues. CDR1 and CDR2 (germline): SGHDN, FVKESK. The CDR3 DNA follows: TGTGCCAGCAGCCCTGCCCTGGGACAGGGGTACGATGGCTACACCTTC. Translating it yields CASSPALGQGYDGYTF.

Written as DNA, the CDR3 is TGTGCCAGCAATCCCTGGGGGGGGGCTGGAGATACGCAGTATTTT. This codes for CASNPWGGAGDTQYF. The rearrangement joins TRBV9 to TRBJ2-3, with D possibly being TRBD2 (7 bases). This CDR3 is built from 15 residues. Germline assignment: CDR1 SGDLS and CDR2 YYNGEE. Trimming cost V 6 bases and J 5 bases, with 19 bases left between them.

This clone was counted a single time. The rearrangement links TRBV27 to TRBJ1-2; D is perhaps TRBD1 (5 bases). V gave up 2 bases and J gave up 8 bases, with 15 bases separating them. This CDR3 has 14 residues. Germline loops: CDR1 MNHEY, CDR2 SMNVEV (reference sequence). The CDR3 region is CASSLIGGSGGYTF. The CDR3 nucleotides are TGTGCCAGCAGTTTAATTGGGGGGTCGGGCGGCTACACCTTC.

The chain carries TRBV4-1 and TRBJ2-1; 8 positions match TRBD2. V gave up 0 bases and J gave up 6 bases; unmatched junction bases: 10. The CDR3 runs to 17 residues. The germline gives CDR1 MGHRA, CDR2 YSYEKL. CDR3: CASSQEGRLAGVNEQFF. The CDR3 DNA sequence: TGCGCCAGCAGCCAAGAAGGTAGGCTAGCGGGCGTCAATGAGCAGTTCTTC.